The clone carrying this T cell receptor (beta chain) was found once. Antigen specificity is unknown. The CDR3 consists of 14 residues. With 5 bases removed from V and 4 bases from J, the gap between germline ends came to 14 bases. CDR1 and CDR2 from the germline V gene are LNHDA and SQIVND (reference sequence). This sample was included in a study of metastatic and nonmetastatic thyroid tumors. Study-level background: Peripheral blood and tumor or nodule samples from malignant and benign thyroid patients were compared. Study findings and constraints: When malignant thyroid tumors were compared with benign nodules, TCR beta diversity was reportedly significantly higher in the malignant tumors. This held in both blood and tumor samples.

Nobody among the patients had been given any treatment before thyroid surgery. Authors' analysis steps: Clinicopathological groups supplied CDR3 differences that were used to build a distant-metastasis classifier for papillary thyroid cancer. With MiXCR, TCRdb called clones anew from the PCR reads. The authors' filters were not applied to this entry. Altogether about 38,000 clones are present, around half being singletons, with the ten largest covering around a quarter. This TCR was recovered from a male donor with papillary thyroid cancer or a benign thyroid nodule (not recorded which). Some clones in this sample may be carry-over from other donors' samples. Sequencing was done on a sample of tumor tissue. The chain links TRBV19 to TRBJ1-1; D is unresolved. The CDR3 spells CASSLFGEATEAFF. The CDR3 DNA reads TGTGCCAGTAGTCTCTTCGGGGAGGCCACTGAAGCTTTCTTT.